Listed here are 19 T cell receptor beta chains from one sample, sequenced in a study of cytomegalovirus exposure and HLA in healthy donors. Both 60 Vbeta primers and 13 Jbeta primers went into the PCR. Sequencing used immunoSEQ multiplex PCR; TCRdb keeps in-frame clones, though not all of them. The profile shows roughly 160,000 clones, roughly 85% of them singletons. The sample was PBMCs. The source is a woman aged 30 to 39 in good health and CMV-seronegative.

Here the CDR3 DNA reads TGTGCCAGCAGTTACTCGCAGGGGTTCTATGGCTACACCTTC. It yields the protein CASSYSQGFYGYTF. This rearrangement joins TRBV6-5 to TRBJ1-2, with D maybe TRBD1 (6 bases). CDR1 is MNHEY and CDR2 is SVGAGI in the germline V gene. The CDR3 covers 14 residues. Between the trimmed V and J ends, which lost 0 bases and 4 bases, there was a span of 9 bases.

The chain combines TRBV11-2 with TRBJ2-5, with D hard to call. Trimming cost V 0 bases and J 3 bases, with 2 bases left between them. This CDR3 is 12 amino acids long. Germline CDR1 is SGHAT and CDR2 is FQNNGV. The CDR3 DNA reads as TGTGCCAGCAGCTTAGATAAAGAGACCCAGTACTTC. Residues: CASSLDKETQYF.

The chain recombines TRBV7-9 with TRBJ1-1; TRBD1 agrees at 9 bases. This CDR3 has 15 residues. Trimming took 5 bases from V and 7 from J; bases not matched to a gene: 11. From germline, CDR1 is SEHNR and CDR2 FQNEAQ (reference sequence). CDR3: CASSVLDGQGIEAFF. The CDR3 coding sequence is TGTGCCAGCAGCGTCCTCGACGGACAGGGGATTGAAGCTTTCTTT.

The DNA of the CDR3 is TGTGCCAGCAGGCTTAGCGGGGGGGTCCTCTACGAGCAGTACTTC. Its protein is CASRLSGGVLYEQYF. The chain combines TRBV7-2 with TRBJ2-7, with 11 bases aligning to TRBD2. V shed 6 bases and J 3 bases; nucleotides not matched to a gene: 7. Per the germline V gene, CDR1 is SGHTA and CDR2 is FQGNSA. The CDR3 has 15 residues.

The V and J genes are TRBV5-4 and TRBJ2-7; 8 nucleotides match TRBD2. Germline CDR1 is SGHNT and CDR2 is YYREEE (reference sequence). With V trimmed by 3 bases and J by 6 bases, 8 bases remained unmatched. The CDR3 spans 14 residues. The CDR3 spells CASSSGLATGEQYF. In DNA, the CDR3 is TGTGCCAGCAGCTCAGGACTAGCAACGGGCGAGCAGTACTTC.

This chain connects TRBV4-3 to TRBJ2-3; 14 positions match TRBD2. This CDR3 is built from 16 residues. Germline assignment: CDR1 LGHNA and CDR2 YSLEER. Trimming took 4 bases from V and 4 from J; bases not matched to a gene: 4. CDR3 protein: CASSLRLAGGPDTQYF. DNA of the CDR3: TGCGCCAGCAGCCTACGACTAGCGGGGGGGCCAGATACGCAGTATTTT.

The J gene is TRBJ1-5, the V gene TRBV28, with unresolved D. With 6 bases removed from V and 0 bases from J, the gap between germline ends came to 12 bases. The CDR3 is 15 amino acids. Germline CDR1 and CDR2: MDHEN and SYDVKM. CDR3 in DNA: TGTGCCAGCAGCCTTGGGAGTTATAGCAATCAGCCCCAGCATTTT. It is translated as CASSLGSYSNQPQHF.

The rearrangement uses TRBV29-1 and TRBJ2-5, with TRBD2 identical over 8 bases. The germline CDR1 and CDR2 sequences are SQVTM and ANQGSEA. This CDR3 comprises 16 residues. V dropped 5 bases and J dropped 6; count of bases not matched to a gene: 17. CDR3 DNA sequence: TGCAGCGTTTCTAGGACCACTAGCGGCGGTATAAAGACCCAGTACTTC. Translated: CSVSRTTSGGIKTQYF.

The V call is TRBV5-1, the J call TRBJ2-1, with 10 positions matching TRBD2. With V trimmed by 3 bases and J by 6 bases, 12 bases remained unmatched. CDR3 length: 17 residues. The germline CDR1 and CDR2 sequences are SGHRS and YFSETQ. CDR3 DNA: TGCGCCAGCAGCTCCTTCCTAGCGGGGGCGACCTCCAATGAGCAGTTCTTC. This sequence encodes CASSSFLAGATSNEQFF.

The J gene is TRBJ2-7, the V gene TRBV7-3; 7 bases fit TRBD2. The trim removed 3 bases at V and 7 bases at J, leaving 9 bases unmatched. Germline V gene sequence: CDR1 SGHTA, CDR2 FQGTGA. This CDR3 region has 14 residues. The CDR3 nucleotides are TGTGCCAGCAGCTTCCCGGGGGGAGCTGTGGAGCAGTACTTC. As protein: CASSFPGGAVEQYF.

This clone was recorded once. This chain joins TRBV5-4 and TRBJ2-7; TRBD2 agrees at 8 bases. Trimming took 1 base from V and 2 from J; bases not matched to a gene: 2. Germline CDR1 and CDR2: SGHNT and YYREEE (reference sequence). This CDR3 is built from 14 residues. CDR3 amino acids: CASSLSGGTYEQYF. CDR3 coding DNA: TGTGCCAGCAGCTTGAGCGGGGGCACCTACGAGCAGTACTTC.

The rearrangement links TRBV7-3 to TRBJ1-1, with TRBD1 as a possible D gene (6 bases). Per the germline V gene, CDR1 is SGHTA and CDR2 is FQGTGA. CDR3 length: 16 residues. V shed 1 base and J shed 0 bases, with 12 bases lying between them. The CDR3 spells CASSLIPGGMNTEAFF. CDR3 nucleotide sequence: TGTGCCAGCAGCTTAATCCCGGGGGGCATGAACACTGAAGCTTTCTTT.

The CDR3 loop reads CASSLELIQETQYF. In DNA, the CDR3 is TGTGCCAGCAGCTTAGAACTGATCCAAGAGACCCAGTACTTC. The rearrangement links TRBV11-2 to TRBJ2-5, with D unclear. CDR3 size: 14 residues. Germline V gene data show CDR1 as SGHAT and CDR2 as FQNNGV. The V and J ends lost 0 bases and 1 base respectively, with 6 bases between them.

V usage is TRBV30 and J usage is TRBJ1-6; the D is unclear. Germline CDR1 reads GTSNPN; CDR2 reads SVGIG (reference sequence). Trimming left V 3 bases short and J 11 bases short, with 17 bases between. This CDR3 is 14 amino acids long. The CDR3 DNA follows: TGTGCCTGGAGCCTGACGGCCTCGGGGACACCCCTCCACTTT. Translation gives CAWSLTASGTPLHF.

The V gene is TRBV6-1, the J gene TRBJ2-5, with D perhaps matching TRBD2 (6 bases). Gene TRBJ2-7 matches the end of the DNA better, so the J call may be wrong. The CDR3 extends over 15 amino acids. Germline V gene data show CDR1 as MNHNS and CDR2 as SASEGT. CDR3 loop: CASSRMEGGLYEQYF. The CDR3 region has the DNA TGTGCCAGCAGTCGAATGGAGGGTGGGCTATACGAGCAGTACTTC.

This chain uses TRBV19 with TRBJ2-7, with D possibly TRBD2 on 6 matching bases. The CDR3 loop spans 13 amino acids. Trimming stripped 3 bases from V and 2 bases from J, with 8 bases between. CDR1 LNHDA and CDR2 SQIVND come from the germline V gene (reference sequence). The CDR3 loop is CASSMGGPYEQYF. The CDR3 coding sequence is TGTGCCAGTAGTATGGGGGGTCCCTACGAGCAGTACTTC.

The chain is built from TRBV6-1 and TRBJ2-1; 9 positions match TRBD1. The CDR3 is made up of 14 amino acids. Trimming at V came to 7 bases and at J to 5 bases, leaving 6 bases not matched to a gene. Germline CDR1 MNHNS, CDR2 SASEGT. CDR3 coding DNA: TGTGCCAGCACCCGACAGGGGGGGGACAATGAGCAGTTCTTC. Translated, it gives CASTRQGGDNEQFF.

The genes are TRBV28 and TRBJ2-1; possible D gene TRBD1, 6 bases. V dropped 3 bases and J dropped 3 bases, with 15 bases sitting between them. The V gene's germline CDR1 is MDHEN and CDR2 SYDVKM. The CDR3 is 16 amino acids. CDR3 coding DNA: TGTGCCAGCAGTTTGTCCAGGGGAAGGTACTACAATGAGCAGTTCTTC. This translates into CASSLSRGRYYNEQFF.

This chain's CDR3 is CATRLAGAADTQYF. In DNA, the CDR3 is TGTGCCACCAGGTTGGCGGGAGCTGCAGATACGCAGTATTTT. The gene calls are TRBV15 and TRBJ2-3; 7 bases map to TRBD2. J lost 4 bases, V lost 6 bases, and 7 bases had no gene match. This CDR3 has 14 amino acids. Per the germline V gene, CDR1 is LNHNV and CDR2 is YYDKDF (reference sequence).